This T cell receptor (beta chain) is drawn from a study of T-cell memory formation after mild COVID-19. TCRdb fed the 5' RACE reads into MiXCR, producing one record per CDR3 protein. The sample records hundreds of thousands of distinct CDR3 sequences, roughly 8.2% being singletons. Findings of the study overall: Unconfirmed was the SARS-CoV-2 specificity of second-wave clones that peaked on day 37. A second wave expanding day 15 to 37 was CD4+-biased; contracting clones were balanced. Mostly located in CM and EM were contracting CD4+ clones, with contracting CD8+ clones located in EMRA.

Note on this clonotype: Its antigen is unidentified.

Sequenced input: PBMCs or a T cell subset sorted from them (not recorded which). The source is a man younger than 35 who had mild COVID-19 (a few samples of this study predate the infection). Cell type and time point are not known.

The CDR3 reads CASRTDTSTDTQYF. The CDR3 nucleotides read TGTGCCAGCCGGACGGATACTAGCACAGATACGCAGTATTTT. V usage is TRBV19 and J usage is TRBJ2-3; D unresolved. Germline CDR1 reads LNHDA; CDR2 reads SQIVND (reference sequence). V dropped 9 bases and J dropped 0 bases, with 13 bases sitting between them. The CDR3 extends over 14 amino acids.